Presented here are 23 T cell receptor beta chains from one specimen sequenced in a study of vaccination and CD4 T cells after COVID-19. Once obtained from cultured CD4+ T cells, the DNA was sequenced using the Oncomine TCR Beta short-read assay. TCRdb itself ran the PCR reads through MiXCR, one entry per CDR3 protein. Among about 15,000 distinct CDR3 sequences listed, around half were seen once. The antigens of these receptors remain unknown. Stated treatment: roughly 10-day PBMC culture with coronavirus spike peptide pools or control peptides (ViraFEST assay). Sample: CD4+ T cells from blood, cultured in vitro, taken before SARS-CoV-2 vaccination. The receptor set was obtained from a human donor who had recovered from COVID-19.

V is TRBV20-1 and J is TRBJ2-2, with D possibly TRBD2 on 6 matching bases. With 6 bases removed from V and 1 base from J, the gap between germline ends came to 9 bases. Per the germline V gene, CDR1 is DFQATT and CDR2 is SNEGSKA (reference sequence). The CDR3 has 13 residues. The CDR3 spells CSAARGNTGELFF. DNA of the CDR3: TGCAGTGCGGCGCGGGGGAACACCGGGGAGCTGTTTTTT.

The DNA for the CDR3 is TGTGCCAGCAGTGAAGGAGCGATTAATGAGCAGTTCTTC. Translating it yields CASSEGAINEQFF. The chain employs TRBV6-1 and TRBJ2-1; D not resolved. V lost 1 base, J lost 7 bases, and 8 bases lay in between. This CDR3 spans 13 amino acids. Germline V gene lookup returns CDR1 MNHNS and CDR2 SASEGT.

V usage is TRBV28 and J usage is TRBJ1-1; D might be TRBD1 (6 bases). V was pared by 5 bases and J by 1 base, with 8 bases between. This CDR3 is built from 13 residues. The germline V gene has CDR1 MDHEN and CDR2 SYDVKM. CDR3 amino acids: CASSKTGNTEAFF. The CDR3, as DNA: TGTGCCAGCAGTAAGACAGGGAACACTGAAGCTTTCTTT.

The CDR3 region is CASSLGLAGTNEQYF. In DNA, the CDR3 is TGTGCCAGCAGCTTGGGTCTAGCGGGAACAAACGAGCAGTACTTC. This chain joins TRBV7-2 and TRBJ2-7; 9 bases map to TRBD2. The CDR3 runs to 15 residues. V shed 3 bases and J 5 bases; nucleotides not matched to a gene: 8. The germline V gene has CDR1 SGHTA and CDR2 FQGNSA.

The chain uses TRBV9 and TRBJ2-7; no definite D call. CDR1 SGDLS and CDR2 YYNGEE come from the germline V gene. The length of the CDR3 is 14 residues. Trimming stripped 0 bases from V and 0 bases from J, with 7 bases between. CDR3 residues: CASSVGRVSYEQYF. CDR3 DNA: TGTGCCAGCAGCGTAGGACGGGTCTCCTACGAGCAGTACTTC.

Here the CDR3 DNA reads TGTGCCAGCAGTGAAGCGCAAAGGGGAGCACTGTTTTTT. Translated: CASSEAQRGALFF. The chain uses TRBV2 and TRBJ1-4, with a tentative D call TRBD1 (5 bases). The germline V gene encodes CDR1 SNHLY and CDR2 FYNNEI. Trimming stripped 0 bases from V and 13 bases from J, with 12 bases between. The CDR3 sequence is 13 residues long.

V is TRBV4-1 and J is TRBJ2-3, with D perhaps TRBD1 or TRBD2 (6 bases each). Trimming cost V 4 bases and J 4 bases, with 18 bases left between them. This CDR3 has 16 residues. Germline V gene data show CDR1 as MGHRA and CDR2 as YSYEKL. The DNA for the CDR3 is TGCGCCAGCAGCCGAGTCCTAGGGGGAGGAGCAGATACGCAGTATTTT. It codes for CASSRVLGGGADTQYF.

The chain joins TRBV12-3 or TRBV12-4 to TRBJ1-2, with 8 bases that match TRBD1. V lost 5 bases to trimming and J lost 4 bases; unmatched junction nucleotides: 9. This CDR3 has 15 residues. This CDR3 reads CASSPGRGPGYGYTF. The DNA for the CDR3 is TGTGCCAGCAGTCCGGGCAGGGGGCCGGGCTATGGCTACACCTTC.

The J gene is TRBJ1-4, the V gene TRBV10-2, with 9 bases identical to TRBD1. Germline assignment: CDR1 WSHSY and CDR2 SAAADI. The CDR3 sequence is 12 residues long. Germline trimming cut 6 bases from V and 7 bases from J; bases unmatched to any gene: 0. The CDR3 bases are TGCGCCAGCAGGGACAGGGGTGAAAAACTGTTTTTT. Protein product: CASRDRGEKLFF.

The chain couples TRBV11-2 to TRBJ1-1; D uncertain. The V end was cut by 8 bases, the J end by 4 bases, with 8 bases between. The germline CDR1 and CDR2 sequences are SGHAT and FQNNGV. The length of the CDR3 is 11 residues. This chain's CDR3 is CASGEFTEAFF. CDR3 DNA sequence: TGTGCCAGCGGAGAGTTCACTGAAGCTTTCTTT.

This clonotype was picked up a small number of times. J is TRBJ2-7 and V is TRBV20-1; no clear D. From germline, CDR1 is DFQATT and CDR2 SNEGSKA (reference sequence). This CDR3 comprises 13 residues. V dropped 6 bases and J dropped 0 bases, with 12 bases sitting between them. Here the CDR3 DNA reads TGCAGTGCCGGAAAGACGGCCTCCTACGAGCAGTACTTC. It translates to CSAGKTASYEQYF.

The table lists this clonotype with a few counts. In DNA form, the CDR3 reads TGTGCCACCAGCAGAAACAGGAACAATCAGCCCCAGCATTTT. Encoded protein: CATSRNRNNQPQHF. The chain uses TRBV15 and TRBJ1-5; D is possibly TRBD1 (5 bases). Trimming left V 2 bases short and J 3 bases short, with 8 bases between. The CDR3 has 14 amino acids. Germline assignment: CDR1 LNHNV and CDR2 YYDKDF (reference sequence).

This chain uses TRBV7-9 with TRBJ2-3; 8 bases align to TRBD2. The CDR3 spans 17 residues. Losses at the gene ends were 5 bases for V and 2 bases for J; bases not matched to a gene: 12. CDR1 and CDR2 from the germline V gene are SEHNR and FQNEAQ (reference sequence). The CDR3 spells CASSPGGGAGNTDTQYF. CDR3 nucleotide sequence: TGTGCCAGCAGCCCCGGGGGGGGAGCGGGGAACACAGATACGCAGTATTTT.

The chain uses TRBV20-1 and TRBJ1-6; TRBD1 might be the D (5 bases). The germline V gene encodes CDR1 DFQATT and CDR2 SNEGSKA (reference sequence). V lost 1 base and J 1 base, leaving 8 bases between the germline ends. The CDR3 covers 15 residues. CDR3 sequence (DNA): TGCAGTGCTAGAGCCGGGGGTTCCTATAATTCACCCCTCCACTTT. Amino acids: CSARAGGSYNSPLHF.

The J gene is TRBJ1-2, the V gene TRBV12-3 or TRBV12-4; 7 nucleotides line up with TRBD1. With V trimmed by 4 bases and J by 3 bases, 5 bases remained unmatched. This CDR3 has 14 amino acids. In nucleotides, the CDR3 is TGTGCCAGCAGTTGGGGGGACAGATACTATGGCTACACCTTC. Encoded protein: CASSWGDRYYGYTF.

Written as DNA, the CDR3 is TGTGCCAGCAGTCGCCAAAGTACTAGCGGCAATGAGCAGTTCTTC. Its protein product is CASSRQSTSGNEQFF. The V and J genes are TRBV7-3 and TRBJ2-1; 8 bases agree with TRBD2. The V gene end was trimmed by 6 bases and the J gene end by 6 bases; junction bases not matched to a gene: 10. CDR3 length: 15 residues. Germline CDR1 SGHTA, CDR2 FQGTGA.

This clonotype was counted only a few times. This rearrangement joins TRBV6-1 to TRBJ2-5; the match to TRBD2 covers 11 bases. CDR1 and CDR2 from the germline V gene are MNHNS and SASEGT. The junction had 4 bases not matched to a gene; V was cut back by 2 bases and J by 2 bases. The CDR3 runs to 16 residues. In nucleotides, the CDR3 is TGTGCCAGCAGTGAATATGGGACTAGCGGACAAGAGACCCAGTACTTC. It specifies CASSEYGTSGQETQYF.

V gene TRBV6-2 or TRBV6-3 combines with J gene TRBJ1-1; D uncertain. Looked up from germline, CDR1 is MNHEY and CDR2 is SVGEGT. V was pared by 8 bases and J by 0 bases, with 10 bases between. This CDR3 is 13 amino acids long. The CDR3 sequence: CASGRIMNTEAFF. The CDR3 DNA reads as TGTGCCAGCGGGAGGATCATGAACACTGAAGCTTTCTTT.

This clonotype was observed a handful of times. V is TRBV7-2 and J is TRBJ2-5, with 8 bases matching TRBD2. The CDR3 is made up of 15 amino acids. Germline CDR1 is SGHTA and CDR2 is FQGNSA. The J segment lost 4 bases and the V segment lost 6 bases, leaving 10 bases of the junction unmatched. The CDR3 is CASRAAGTSGETQYF. For the CDR3, the DNA is TGTGCCAGCAGGGCAGCCGGGACTAGTGGAGAGACCCAGTACTTC.

This clonotype was seen more than once but under ten times. V is TRBV20-1 and J is TRBJ2-5; D is uncertain. This CDR3 is built from 15 residues. The germline gives CDR1 DFQATT, CDR2 SNEGSKA (reference sequence). V was shortened by 3 bases and J by 5 bases, with 19 bases between the two germline ends. The DNA for the CDR3 is TGCAGTGCTAGTGCGCTCGGCCTCATCCAGGAGACCCAGTACTTC. Translating gives CSASALGLIQETQYF.

This clonotype was observed once. This chain links TRBV27 with TRBJ2-3; the D call may be TRBD1 or TRBD2 (5 bases each). CDR1 and CDR2 from the germline V gene are MNHEY and SMNVEV (reference sequence). V gave up 0 bases and J gave up 0 bases, with 7 bases separating them. The CDR3 is made up of 15 amino acids. The CDR3 coding sequence is TGTGCCAGCAGTTTATCGTGGGACAGCACAGATACGCAGTATTTT. Amino acids: CASSLSWDSTDTQYF.

V gene TRBV11-1 combines with J gene TRBJ2-2; D remains ambiguous. The CDR3 is made up of 15 amino acids. CDR1 is SGHAT, CDR2 FQDESV, per germline (reference sequence). Trimming stripped 4 bases from V and 2 bases from J, with 11 bases between. The CDR3 reads CASSSRTVNTGELFF. CDR3 in DNA: TGTGCCAGCAGCTCGCGGACGGTTAACACCGGGGAGCTGTTTTTT.

The rearrangement joins TRBV5-4 to TRBJ2-1; no definite D call. Germline values: CDR1 SGHNT, CDR2 YYREEE (reference sequence). The V end lost 0 bases, the J end lost 4 bases, and 11 bases lay between the germline ends. CDR3 length: 15 amino acids. This CDR3 reads CASSLGPGPYNEQFF. In DNA, the CDR3 is TGTGCCAGCAGCTTGGGCCCAGGACCATACAATGAGCAGTTCTTC.